These T cell receptor beta chains were read from a single sample in a study of CD8+ T cells in alopecia areata. The assay was immunoSEQ multiplex PCR, and TCRdb's table has in-frame clones only and misses some. The table has about 220,000 clones, about 50% seen once. The sample here was CD4+ T cells sorted from blood, taken at week 4, from a patient treated with tofacitinib. The receptors were gathered from a human donor with alopecia areata. Each CDR3 is given with its conserved first and last residue. A D gene is named only where the DNA matches it firmly. Rows give clone size only sometimes, using once, few, many, or a class for an expanded clone.

>TRBV10-3|.|.|TRBJ2-6
CATSRDISGANVLTF
TGTGCCACGTCCCGGGACATCTCTGGGGCCAACGTCCTGACTTTC
>TRBV7-3|.|.|TRBJ2-3
CASSSARTDTQYF
TGTGCCAGCAGCTCCGCCCGCACAGATACGCAGTATTTT
>TRBV19|.|few|TRBJ2-3
CASSIQTGAQDTQYF
TGTGCCAGTAGTATTCAAACCGGAGCCCAGGATACGCAGTATTTT
>TRBV7-2|.|few|TRBJ1-2
CASSPAPGGGYTF
TGTGCCAGCAGCCCAGCCCCAGGTGGTGGCTACACCTTC
>TRBV4-3|.|.|TRBJ2-3
CASSQGIGSTDTQYF
TGCGCCAGCAGCCAGGGGATCGGGAGCACAGATACGCAGTATTTT
>TRBV30|.|few|TRBJ1-3
CAWSLEGNTIYF
TGTGCCTGGAGTCTCGAGGGAAACACCATATATTTT
>TRBV2|.|.|TRBJ2-7
CASIGPSYEQYF
TGTGCCAGCATCGGACCGAGCTACGAGCAGTACTTC
>TRBV20-1|.|.|TRBJ1-2
CSARDAYGYTF
TGCAGTGCTAGAGACGCCTATGGCTACACCTTC
>TRBV7-9|.|.|TRBJ2-7
CASSSGLHEQYF
TGTGCCAGCAGCTCTGGGCTCCACGAGCAGTACTTC
>TRBV10-3|.|.|TRBJ2-7
CAARDLLSYEQYF
TGTGCCGCCCGGGACCTTCTTTCCTACGAGCAGTACTTC
>TRBV25-1|TRBD1|.|TRBJ1-2
CASSDLTGGSDSGYTF
TGTGCCAGCAGTGATCTTACAGGGGGCAGCGATAGTGGCTACACCTTC
>TRBV10-2|TRBD2|.|TRBJ2-5
CASRGLAGLQETQYF
TGCGCCAGCAGGGGACTAGCGGGGCTCCAAGAGACCCAGTACTTC
>TRBV15|.|.|TRBJ2-6
CATSRDRVTGANVLTF
TGTGCCACCAGCAGAGATCGGGTTACTGGGGCCAACGTCCTGACTTTC
>TRBV29-1|.|.|TRBJ2-5
CSVVFVLGGETQYF
TGCAGCGTTGTTTTCGTTCTAGGGGGGGAGACCCAGTACTTC
>TRBV12-5|.|.|TRBJ1-5
CASGTSQLPSNQPQHF
TGTGCTAGTGGTACCTCACAGTTACCTAGCAATCAGCCCCAGCATTTT
>TRBV28|.|few|TRBJ2-7
CASSLFFGEQYF
TGTGCCAGCAGTTTATTCTTCGGCGAGCAGTACTTC
>TRBV30|.|.|TRBJ2-4
CAWSVREEAIQYF
TGTGCCTGGAGTGTAAGGGAAGAGGCCATTCAGTACTTC
>TRBV7-2|TRBD1|few|TRBJ2-7
CASSRVQGEQYF
TGCGCCAGCAGCCGGGTACAGGGGGAGCAGTACTTC
>TRBV15|.|.|TRBJ1-1
CATSRKHQGDRNTEAFF
TGTGCCACCAGCAGGAAGCATCAGGGCGATAGGAACACTGAAGCTTTCTTT
>TRBV19|TRBD1|.|TRBJ1-1
CASSMDRSTEAFF
TGTGCCAGTAGTATGGACAGGTCCACTGAAGCTTTCTTT
>TRBV15|.|.|TRBJ1-2
CATSRKGPEYGYTF
TGTGCCACCAGCAGAAAAGGGCCCGAATATGGCTACACCTTC
>TRBV13|.|few|TRBJ2-7
CASSRDYEQYF
TGTGCCAGCAGCCGGGACTACGAGCAGTACTTC
>TRBV5-1|TRBD1|few|TRBJ2-2
CASSGTGTGGTGELFF
TGCGCCAGCAGCGGTACCGGGACAGGGGGAACCGGGGAGCTGTTTTTT
>TRBV29-1|.|.|TRBJ2-7
CSVSGGPSYEQYF
TGCAGCGTTTCCGGGGGGCCCTCCTACGAGCAGTACTTC
>TRBV30|TRBD1|once|TRBJ1-1
CAWSRDRVRPEAFF
TGTGCCTGGAGCCGGGACAGGGTTCGCCCGGAAGCTTTCTTT
>TRBV5-1|.|.|TRBJ1-1
CASSPVTGNTEAFF
TGCGCCAGCAGCCCCGTTACAGGGAACACTGAAGCTTTCTTT
>TRBV5-1|.|.|TRBJ1-2
CASSLNHRGEINYGYTF
TGCGCCAGCAGCTTAAACCACCGGGGCGAGATAAACTATGGCTACACCTTC
>TRBV9|TRBD1|few|TRBJ1-2
CASSVEPSGQGAGGYTF
TGTGCCAGCAGCGTAGAGCCAAGCGGGCAGGGGGCTGGAGGCTACACCTTC
>TRBV14|.|few|TRBJ2-3
CASSRDTQYF
TGTGCCAGCAGCCGGGATACGCAGTATTTT
>TRBV5-1|TRBD1|.|TRBJ2-2
CASSLVPRTGGPGSTGELFF
TGCGCCAGCAGCTTGGTTCCCCGGACAGGGGGCCCTGGATCCACCGGGGAGCTGTTTTTT
>TRBV4-1|TRBD2|.|TRBJ2-3
CASSQASGYQYF
TGCGCCAGCAGCCAAGCTAGCGGGTATCAGTATTTT
>TRBV29-1|.|few|TRBJ1-1
CSVRDTELAFF
TGCAGCGTTAGGGACACCGAGTTGGCTTTCTTT
>TRBV15|.|.|TRBJ2-1
CATSLSGSYNEQFF
TGTGCCACCAGCCTTTCGGGCTCCTACAATGAGCAGTTCTTC
>TRBV29-1|TRBD1|.|TRBJ2-1
CSVVDRDEQFF
TGCAGCGTGGTGGACAGGGACGAGCAGTTCTTC
>TRBV9|TRBD1|.|TRBJ2-3
CASSVALTGASTDTQYF
TGTGCCAGCAGCGTAGCCCTGACAGGGGCTAGCACAGATACGCAGTATTTT
>TRBV6-1|.|.|TRBJ1-1
CASSEAGMVGRAFF
TGTGCCAGCAGTGAAGCGGGGATGGTAGGGAGAGCTTTCTTT
>TRBV15|TRBD2|.|TRBJ2-1
CATSTSGGGIHNEQFF
TGTGCCACCAGCACGTCGGGAGGGGGGATCCACAATGAGCAGTTCTTC
>TRBV5-4|.|few|TRBJ2-5
CASSVNQETQYF
TGTGCCAGCAGCGTCAATCAAGAGACCCAGTACTTC
>TRBV18|.|.|TRBJ2-7
CASSPPNSPREQYF
TGTGCCAGCTCACCACCGAATAGTCCTCGCGAGCAGTACTTC
>TRBV7-3|.|.|TRBJ1-1
CASSQQGFAEAFF
TGTGCCAGCAGTCAACAGGGTTTCGCTGAAGCTTTCTTT
>TRBV11-3|.|.|TRBJ1-1
CASQRGGPNTEAFF
TGTGCCAGCCAGAGGGGGGGGCCGAACACTGAAGCTTTCTTT
>TRBV27|.|.|TRBJ2-5
CASGTGKQETQYF
TGTGCCAGCGGAACAGGGAAACAAGAGACCCAGTACTTC
>TRBV10-2|.|few|TRBJ2-5
CASSERETQYF
TGCGCCAGCAGTGAGAGGGAGACCCAGTACTTC
>TRBV30|.|once|TRBJ1-4
CAWSVVGGQDEKLFF
TGTGCCTGGAGTGTAGTCGGGGGGCAGGATGAAAAACTGTTTTTT
>TRBV15|.|.|TRBJ2-7
CATQPRGNSYEQYF
TGTGCCACCCAGCCCCGGGGGAACTCCTACGAGCAGTACTTC
>TRBV6-6|.|.|TRBJ2-7
CASGTGAYEQYF
TGTGCCAGCGGTACGGGAGCCTACGAGCAGTACTTC